These 12 T cell receptor beta chains originate from one sample sequenced in a study of blood T cell repertoires in COVID-19. Sequencing was performed with immunoSEQ multiplex PCR; in TCRdb, only in-frame clones are kept and a portion is missing. The table shows about 110,000 clones, with about 75% occurring only once. The sequencing sample was made of peripheral blood. These receptors were collected from an elderly man with acute or convalescent COVID-19.

This clone was seen just once. CDR3 residues: CASSGGFSYNEQFF. DNA for the CDR3: TGTGCCAGCAGCGGAGGATTTTCCTACAATGAGCAGTTCTTC. The chain has TRBV9 and TRBJ2-1; D gene unclear. The CDR3 spans 14 residues. From germline, CDR1 is SGDLS and CDR2 YYNGEE. Trimming removed 3 bases from V and 1 base from J, with 8 bases in between.

This clone was observed a few times. The CDR3 sequence is CASSLGSSGVYEQYF. The DNA of the CDR3 is TGTGCCAGCAGCTTAGGATCTAGCGGGGTCTACGAGCAGTACTTC. The rearrangement joins TRBV7-9 to TRBJ2-7; 9 bases align to TRBD2. The CDR3 is made up of 15 amino acids. Germline V gene sequence: CDR1 SEHNR, CDR2 FQNEAQ (reference sequence). With 1 base clipped from V and 3 bases from J, the junction kept 4 bases outside the gene matches.

This clone came up many times. The V call is TRBV11-2, the J call TRBJ1-1, with TRBD1 matching over 7 bases. The germline V gene encodes CDR1 SGHAT and CDR2 FQNNGV. The CDR3 is 12 amino acids. V gave up 8 bases and J gave up 5 bases; unmatched junction bases: 5. For the CDR3, the DNA is TGTGCCAGCCGCCAGGGGGGAACTGAAGCTTTCTTT. This sequence encodes CASRQGGTEAFF. The entire variable domain, with the rest obtained from reference TRBV11-2 and TRBJ1-1, is as follows: EAGVAQSPRYKIIEKRQSVAFWCNPISGHATLYWYQQILGQGPKLLIQFQNNGVVDDSQLPKDRFSAERLKGVDSTLKIQPAKLEDSAVYLCASRQGGTEAFFGQGTRLTVV.

This rearrangement joins TRBV10-2 to TRBJ2-7; tentative D call: TRBD2 (6 bases). V lost 3 bases and J lost 2, with 11 bases in between. The CDR3 consists of 14 residues. Germline CDR1 and CDR2: WSHSY and SAAADI. The CDR3: CASSDGRGAYEQYF. As DNA, the CDR3 is TGCGCCAGCAGTGACGGTCGCGGGGCCTACGAGCAGTACTTC.

This clone was counted a few times. The chain joins TRBV7-3 to TRBJ1-1; D is unresolved. The CDR3 consists of 14 residues. V was pared by 1 base and J by 2 bases, with 8 bases between. CDR1 and CDR2 (germline): SGHTA, FQGTGA. CDR3 DNA sequence: TGTGCCAGCAGCTTAATTGGCGGAAACACTGAAGCTTTCTTT. Translating it yields CASSLIGGNTEAFF.

This clone was observed a single time. V gene TRBV4-3 combines with J gene TRBJ1-1; D may be TRBD1 (5 bases). The ends were cut back, 3 bases at V and 1 base at J, with 9 bases in the middle. This CDR3 contains 14 residues. Germline CDR1 and CDR2: LGHNA and YSLEER. CDR3 residues: CASSHAGKNTEAFF. CDR3 sequence (DNA): TGCGCCAGCAGCCACGCAGGGAAGAACACTGAAGCTTTCTTT.

This clone was seen a single time. This chain joins TRBV28 and TRBJ2-2; D perhaps matches TRBD1 (6 bases). Trimming stripped 11 bases from V and 6 bases from J, with 13 bases between. CDR1 is MDHEN and CDR2 is SYDVKM in the germline V gene. The CDR3 is 12 residues long. CDR3 coding DNA: TGTGCCCGCCCTGAGGGGGCCGGGGAGCTGTTTTTT. Translated, it gives CARPEGAGELFF.

V is TRBV10-3 and J is TRBJ1-1; a possible D gene is TRBD1 (6 bases). Germline CDR1 is ENHRY and CDR2 is SYGVKD. The CDR3 contains 14 residues. Trimming took 6 bases from V and 0 from J, leaving 11 bases between them. The CDR3 nucleotides are TGTGCCATCAGGCAGCGGGACATGAACACTGAAGCTTTCTTT. Protein: CAIRQRDMNTEAFF.

The table lists this clone with a few counts. This chain uses TRBV20-1 with TRBJ1-2, with D maybe TRBD1 (5 bases). Germline V gives CDR1 DFQATT, CDR2 SNEGSKA (reference sequence). The CDR3 runs 15 residues. V shed 3 bases and J shed 4 bases, with 18 bases lying between them. CDR3 sequence reads: CSASRQPEGSYGYTF. In nucleotides, the CDR3 is TGCAGTGCTAGTCGTCAGCCGGAGGGGAGCTATGGCTACACCTTC.

This clone was counted only a few times. The rearrangement joins TRBV25-1 to TRBJ2-7; 12 bases are shared with TRBD2. The CDR3 is 16 amino acids. Germline CDR1 MGHDK, CDR2 SYGVNS. Losses at the gene ends were 4 bases for V and 4 bases for J; bases not matched to a gene: 8. Written as DNA, the CDR3 is TGTGCCAGCAGTGCGTCCCCGACTAGCGGGGGATACGAGCAGTACTTC. Amino acids: CASSASPTSGGYEQYF.

The V call is TRBV6-5, the J call TRBJ2-5; 9 bases are shared with TRBD1. The CDR3 sequence is 14 residues long. Germline CDR1 and CDR2: MNHEY and SVGAGI. The trim removed 5 bases at V and 3 bases at J, leaving 4 bases unmatched. The CDR3 sequence is CASSPRTGEETQYF. CDR3 nucleotides: TGTGCCAGCAGTCCCAGGACAGGGGAAGAGACCCAGTACTTC.

The chain combines TRBV30 with TRBJ2-7, with 8 bases matching TRBD2. The V and J ends lost 5 bases and 3 bases, in that order; junction bases with no gene match: 9. The CDR3 extends over 14 amino acids. The V gene's germline CDR1 is GTSNPN and CDR2 SVGIG (reference sequence). In DNA form, the CDR3 reads TGTGCCTGGTCCCTCGGGGGACTAGGCTACGAGCAGTACTTC. It codes for CAWSLGGLGYEQYF.